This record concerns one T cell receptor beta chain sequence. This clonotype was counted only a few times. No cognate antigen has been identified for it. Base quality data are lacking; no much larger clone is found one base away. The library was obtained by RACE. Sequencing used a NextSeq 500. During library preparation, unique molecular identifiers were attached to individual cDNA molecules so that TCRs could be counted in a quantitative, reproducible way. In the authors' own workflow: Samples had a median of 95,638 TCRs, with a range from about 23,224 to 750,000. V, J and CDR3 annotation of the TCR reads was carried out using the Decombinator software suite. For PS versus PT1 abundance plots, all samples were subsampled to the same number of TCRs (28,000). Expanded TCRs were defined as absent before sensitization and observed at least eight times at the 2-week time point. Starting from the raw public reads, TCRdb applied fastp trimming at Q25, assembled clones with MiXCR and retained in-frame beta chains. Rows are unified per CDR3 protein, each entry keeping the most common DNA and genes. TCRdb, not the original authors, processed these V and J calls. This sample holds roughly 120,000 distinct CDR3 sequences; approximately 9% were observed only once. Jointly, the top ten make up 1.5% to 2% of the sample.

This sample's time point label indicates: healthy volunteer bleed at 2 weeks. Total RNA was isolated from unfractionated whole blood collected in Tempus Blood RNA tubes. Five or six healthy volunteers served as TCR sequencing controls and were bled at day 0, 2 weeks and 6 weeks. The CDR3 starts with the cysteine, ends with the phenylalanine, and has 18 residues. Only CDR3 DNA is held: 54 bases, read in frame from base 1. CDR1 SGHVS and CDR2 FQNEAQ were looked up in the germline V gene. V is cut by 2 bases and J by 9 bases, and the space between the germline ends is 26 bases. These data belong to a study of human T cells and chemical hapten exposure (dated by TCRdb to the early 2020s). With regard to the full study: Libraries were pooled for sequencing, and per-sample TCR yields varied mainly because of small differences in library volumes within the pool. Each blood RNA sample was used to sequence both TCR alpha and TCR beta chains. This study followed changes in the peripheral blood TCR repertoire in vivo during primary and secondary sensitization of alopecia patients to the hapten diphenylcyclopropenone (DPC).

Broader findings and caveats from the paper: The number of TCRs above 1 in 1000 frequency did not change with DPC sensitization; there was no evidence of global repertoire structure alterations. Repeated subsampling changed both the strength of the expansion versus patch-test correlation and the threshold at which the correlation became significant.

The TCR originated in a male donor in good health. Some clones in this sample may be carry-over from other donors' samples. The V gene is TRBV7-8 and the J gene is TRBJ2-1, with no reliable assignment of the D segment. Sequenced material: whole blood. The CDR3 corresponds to CASSLWVSGGKDRREQFF. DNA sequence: TGTGCCAGCAGCTTATGGGTTAGTGGTGGAAAGGATCGTCGTGAGCAGTTCTTC.